The source of this T cell receptor beta chain is a study of Ad26.COV2.S vaccination and SARS-CoV-2 variants. Study as a whole: The donor belonged to the COV1001 Ad26.COV2.S trial arm. Study-wide results and caveats: It was reported that spike-specific CD8+ and CD4+ T cell responses were substantially broad after vaccination. People who got the vaccine or the placebo had similar non-spike TCR breadth.

Treatment: over 15 received Ad26.COV2.S at low or high dose, single or two shots; about 5 received placebo; per-sample allocation not given. Repertoires come from day 63 after the first vaccine or placebo injection. Vaccination employed an Ad26 vector expressing the Wuhan-strain SARS-CoV-2 spike. Turning to this clone: The antigen is not known.

Trimming left V 4 bases short and J 3 bases short, with 10 bases between. The V gene's germline CDR1 is SGHRS and CDR2 YFSETQ. The CDR3 contains 13 residues. Generated by immunoSEQ multiplex PCR, the TCRdb table keeps only in-frame clones and is missing some. The sample comprises 380,000 or so clones, about 89% of which are singletons, and 5% rests with the top ten. The specimen comprised peripheral blood, sampled in a trial of Ad26.COV2.S vaccine versus placebo. The rearrangement joins TRBV5-1 to TRBJ1-1; possible D gene TRBD1, 5 bases. The TCR originated in a person aged 18-65 years who received the Ad26.COV2.S COVID-19 vaccine or a placebo. In nucleotides, the CDR3 is TGCGCCAGCAGCCGAGGGGACTACACTGAAGCTTTCTTT. Translating gives CASSRGDYTEAFF.